The 23 T cell receptor beta chains reported below all come from one sample, sequenced in a study of T cells in Graves' hyperthyroidism and ophthalmopathy. Template material for amplifying TCR beta CDR3 regions consisted of RNA transcripts. The primer set for the first-round RT-PCR of the TCR CDR3 was HTBI. One entry per CDR3 protein, called by TCRdb with MiXCR from the multiplex PCR reads. There are about 500,000 distinct CDR3 sequences in the sample; about 16% occur only once, and about 29% lies in the top ten. The sample was blood. Receptors originate from a woman aged 25-40 years with Graves' ophthalmopathy.

This clonotype was recorded many times. The rearrangement joins TRBV7-9 to TRBJ2-7; possible D gene TRBD1, 6 bases. CDR3 length equals 15 residues. Germline values: CDR1 SEHNR, CDR2 FQNEAQ (reference sequence). V lost 5 bases, J lost 3 bases, and 17 bases lay in between. CDR3 sequence reads: CASSGSGERFYEQYF. The CDR3 DNA is TGTGCCAGCAGCGGATCAGGGGAGAGATTCTACGAGCAGTACTTC.

The chain uses TRBV5-5 and TRBJ1-3; TRBD1 is a possible D gene (6 bases). CDR3 length: 16 amino acids. V was trimmed by 4 bases and J by 5 bases, leaving 19 bases between them. The germline V gene encodes CDR1 SGHKS and CDR2 YYEKEE (reference sequence). Here the CDR3 DNA reads TGTGCCAGCAGCCTCACCCTGACAGGATCCCGAAACACCATATATTTT. Protein sequence: CASSLTLTGSRNTIYF.

This clonotype was counted a few times. The V and J genes are TRBV15 and TRBJ2-3; D uncertain. The CDR3 runs 17 residues. With 0 bases removed from V and 0 bases from J, the gap between germline ends came to 13 bases. Germline V gene lookup returns CDR1 LNHNV and CDR2 YYDKDF (reference sequence). CDR3 amino acids: CATSRDPYRHSTDTQYF. The CDR3 DNA is TGTGCCACCAGCAGAGATCCCTACCGACATAGCACAGATACGCAGTATTTT.

The J gene is TRBJ2-6, the V gene TRBV20-1; TRBD1 matches at 8 bases. The CDR3 contains 17 residues. J lost 1 base, V lost 3 bases, and 8 bases had no gene match. Germline V gene sequence: CDR1 DFQATT, CDR2 SNEGSKA (reference sequence). This CDR3 reads CSASGQGAKSGANVLTF. DNA of the CDR3: TGCAGTGCTAGCGGGCAGGGGGCAAAATCTGGGGCCAACGTCCTGACTTTC.

About this clonotype itself: This may be a read error: a much more frequent sequence differs by one nucleotide. V is TRBV7-2 and J is TRBJ2-7, with D perhaps matching TRBD2 (6 bases). Germline V gives CDR1 SGHTA, CDR2 FQGNSA. V was pared by 5 bases and J by 7 bases, with 12 bases between. This CDR3 region has 12 residues. Written as DNA, the CDR3 is TGTGCCAGCAGCGCCGCTAGCGATGAGCAGTACTTC. As protein: CASSAASDEQYF.

V gene TRBV6-2 or TRBV6-3 combines with J gene TRBJ2-1; possible D gene TRBD1, 5 bases. CDR3 length equals 14 residues. CDR1 and CDR2 (germline): MNHEY, SVGEGT. The germline V and J ends were trimmed by 5 bases and 3 bases, with 11 bases remaining between them. This CDR3 reads CASSLDSCYNEQFF. The CDR3 region has the DNA TGTGCCAGCAGTCTTGACAGTTGCTACAATGAGCAGTTCTTC.

This clonotype was counted ten times or more. The chain is built from TRBV12-3 or TRBV12-4 and TRBJ1-2; 9 bases line up with TRBD1. The CDR3 has 14 residues. The V segment lost 6 bases and the J segment 4 bases; nucleotides outside the gene matches: 6. CDR3 in amino acids: CASSGQGLFYGYTF. The CDR3 nucleotides are TGTGCCAGCAGCGGACAGGGGCTCTTCTATGGCTACACCTTC.

Many counts were recorded for this clonotype. The chain links TRBV5-1 to TRBJ2-1; TRBD2 aligns across 7 bases. The CDR3 has 14 amino acids. Germline CDR1 and CDR2: SGHRS and YFSETQ. Trimming cost V 0 bases and J 8 bases; bases outside gene matches: 5. The CDR3 DNA follows: TGCGCCAGCAGCTTGGTGGCGGGAGAGGATGAGCAGTTCTTC. Translation: CASSLVAGEDEQFF.

This clonotype has just a few counts. The chain combines TRBV19 with TRBJ2-3, with D perhaps TRBD1 (6 bases). From germline, CDR1 is LNHDA and CDR2 SQIVND (reference sequence). V lost 8 bases and J lost 2, with 17 bases in between. The CDR3 consists of 15 residues. As DNA, the CDR3 is TGTGCCAGTCGACCACAGGGAGCCGTCACAGATACGCAGTATTTT. Protein sequence: CASRPQGAVTDTQYF.

As regards this clonotype: A single base separates this from a much larger clone, so it may be a read error. The chain joins TRBV14 to TRBJ2-1, with D hard to call. CDR1 and CDR2 from the germline V gene are SGHDN and FVKESK. The CDR3 runs 13 residues. The DNA for the CDR3 is TGTGCCGGCAGCCAACGAGCCGTTAATGAGCAGTTCTTC. It codes for CAGSQRAVNEQFF.

This clonotype was observed a handful of times. The chain combines TRBV27 with TRBJ1-5; D gene uncertain. Trimming shortened V by 1 base and J by 9 bases, and 13 bases separated the two germline ends. Germline loops: CDR1 MNHEY, CDR2 SMNVEV (reference sequence). This CDR3 has 14 amino acids. The CDR3 sequence: CASSLYERSTPQHF. CDR3 sequence (DNA): TGTGCCAGCAGTTTATATGAAAGGAGTACGCCCCAGCATTTT.

In this sample, this clonotype turned up many times. The J gene is TRBJ2-1, the V gene TRBV28; 7 bases agree with TRBD1. CDR3 length equals 13 residues. Per the germline V gene, CDR1 is MDHEN and CDR2 is SYDVKM. Trimming took 7 bases from V and 8 from J; bases not matched to a gene: 8. CDR3 in amino acids: CASTLQGTHEQFF. The CDR3 DNA follows: TGTGCCAGCACCTTACAGGGGACCCATGAGCAGTTCTTC.

This clonotype occurred a few times. The DNA for the CDR3 is TGTGCCAGCAGTTACTCGAACCCTTGGTCCTATGGCTACACCTTC. It codes for CASSYSNPWSYGYTF. This chain uses TRBV6-5 with TRBJ1-2; no definite D call. The CDR3 loop spans 15 amino acids. The ends were cut back, 0 bases at V and 4 bases at J, with 12 bases in the middle. Germline V lookup: CDR1 MNHEY, CDR2 SVGAGI.

This clonotype showed up many times. The genes are TRBV7-2 and TRBJ1-6; TRBD1 aligns across 11 bases. The germline CDR1 and CDR2 sequences are SGHTA and FQGNSA. CDR3 size: 15 residues. V trimming: 2 bases; J trimming: 9 bases; junction bases outside the gene matches: 3. CDR3 loop: CASSLPGQGGSPLHF. The DNA of the CDR3 is TGTGCCAGCAGCTTACCGGGACAGGGGGGTTCACCCCTCCACTTT.

The chain joins TRBV10-3 to TRBJ2-7; D remains ambiguous. Per the germline V gene, CDR1 is ENHRY and CDR2 is SYGVKD. The CDR3 has 14 amino acids. The V end lost 0 bases, the J end lost 2 bases, and 8 bases lay between the germline ends. The CDR3 coding sequence is TGTGCCATCAGTGAGTCTTTAGGAACCTACGAGCAGTACTTC. It translates to CAISESLGTYEQYF.

In its sample, this clonotype was seen a few times. J is TRBJ2-2 and V is TRBV27, with D perhaps TRBD2 (6 bases). Germline V gives CDR1 MNHEY, CDR2 SMNVEV (reference sequence). V was shortened by 5 bases and J by 6 bases, with 13 bases between the two germline ends. This CDR3 spans 14 amino acids. CDR3 in DNA: TGTGCCAGCAGTCAAACTAGCTTCCCCGGGGAGCTGTTTTTT. Its translation is CASSQTSFPGELFF.

The chain is built from TRBV19 and TRBJ2-2; D perhaps matches TRBD2 (5 bases). This CDR3 spans 15 amino acids. In germline, CDR1 is LNHDA, CDR2 SQIVND (reference sequence). V was cut by 2 bases and J by 6 bases, with 13 bases left in between. The CDR3 here is CASSIWKGEAGELFF. The CDR3 region has the DNA TGTGCCAGTAGTATATGGAAGGGAGAGGCCGGGGAGCTGTTTTTT.

The chain employs TRBV6-1 and TRBJ2-3, with 8 bases fitting TRBD1. The CDR3 sequence is 15 residues long. Germline V lookup: CDR1 MNHNS, CDR2 SASEGT. V lost 6 bases to trimming and J lost 2 bases; unmatched junction nucleotides: 7. The CDR3 here is CASRLTGAFTDTQYF. CDR3 DNA: TGTGCCAGCAGACTGACAGGGGCCTTCACAGATACGCAGTATTTT.

Concerning this clonotype itself: A read error may explain this, as a much larger clone is one base away. The DNA of the CDR3 is TGTGCCGGCAGTCCCCTAGGACTGGAAAACAATGAGCAGTTCTTC. Its protein product is CAGSPLGLENNEQFF. The chain employs TRBV6-1 and TRBJ2-1; tentative D call: TRBD2 (5 bases). This CDR3 comprises 15 residues. CDR1 and CDR2 (germline): MNHNS, SASEGT.

In this sample, this clonotype turned up many times. This chain joins TRBV28 and TRBJ2-7; D unresolved. The V and J ends lost 3 bases and 0 bases respectively, with 9 bases between them. The CDR3 runs to 14 residues. Germline CDR1 and CDR2: MDHEN and SYDVKM. The CDR3 reads CASSFDANSYEQYF. CDR3 in DNA: TGTGCCAGCAGTTTCGACGCTAACTCCTACGAGCAGTACTTC. Full variable domain (outside the CDR3, taken from reference TRBV28 and TRBJ2-7): DVKVTQSSRYLVKRTGEKVFLECVQDMDHENMFWYRQDPGLGLRLIYFSYDVKMKEKGDIPEGYSVSREKKERFSLILESASTNQTSMYLCASSFDANSYEQYFGPGTRLTVT.

In its sample, this clonotype was seen many times. V is TRBV9 and J is TRBJ2-7, with D possibly matching TRBD1 (5 bases). The CDR3 covers 13 residues. The germline gives CDR1 SGDLS, CDR2 YYNGEE. V was clipped by 0 bases and J by 2 bases, with 6 bases between them. The CDR3 region is CASSVGGPYEQYF. For the CDR3, the DNA is TGTGCCAGCAGCGTAGGGGGCCCCTACGAGCAGTACTTC.

This chain connects TRBV2 to TRBJ1-2; D may be TRBD1 (5 bases). The CDR3 is made up of 15 amino acids. The V gene's germline CDR1 is SNHLY and CDR2 FYNNEI. V dropped 7 bases and J dropped 4 bases, with 19 bases sitting between them. The CDR3 DNA follows: TGTGCCAGCAATCCATCATCTGGGGCCGCCTATGGCTACACCTTC. Its protein is CASNPSSGAAYGYTF.

Concerning this clonotype: This could be a read error, since a much larger clone is one nucleotide away. As the CDR3 is not closed by the conserved phenylalanine or tryptophan, this likely results from a read error. The V gene is TRBV28, the J gene TRBJ1-1; maybe TRBD1 (5 bases). The CDR3 is 12 residues long. The V end lost 6 bases, the J end lost 4 bases, and 9 bases lay between the germline ends. Germline V gives CDR1 MDHEN, CDR2 SYDVKM. Here the CDR3 DNA reads TGTGCCAGCAGCTGGACAATCACTGAAGCTTTCTCT. Residues: CASSWTITEAFS.